The T cell receptor beta chain under discussion was sequenced for a study of T cells in Graves' hyperthyroidism and ophthalmopathy. Study-wide results and caveats: Before onset, ophthalmopathy was predicted by the model a median roughly six months earlier. Stable hyperthyroidism was told apart from ophthalmopathy by a model built on 13 V-J features.

Trimming cost V 7 bases and J 4 bases, with 10 bases left between them. CDR3 length: 12 amino acids. Germline CDR1 is MNHNS and CDR2 is SASEGT. Amplification of TCR beta CDR3 regions used RNA as the template. First-round RT-PCR of the TCR CDR3 relied on the HTBI primer set. TCRdb recomputed calls from the multiplex PCR reads with MiXCR, one row per CDR3 protein. The sample lists a few hundred thousand distinct CDR3 sequences, approximately 15% occurring once. Ophthalmopathy patients had moderate-to-severe active disease, CAS ≥3, NOSPECS ≥4, and disease duration under 3 months. This clonotype was detected many times. The antigen remains undetermined.

The sequence derives from a woman aged 40 to 50 with Graves' ophthalmopathy. V usage is TRBV6-1 and J usage is TRBJ1-2; D unclear. The specimen sequenced was blood. In DNA form, the CDR3 reads TGTGCCAGCACTCAAGATAGCTATGGCTACACCTTC. This encodes CASTQDSYGYTF.